This passage covers 14 T cell receptor beta chains from one sample sequenced in a study of response to subunit inactivated influenza vaccine. TCRdb independently ran MiXCR on the RT-PCR reads; one entry per CDR3 protein. The sample shows more than 150,000 distinct CDR3 sequences, 7.5% to 10% of them seen only once. The starting material was non-naive T cells sorted from PBMCs, obtained on the day of vaccination. The source of these receptors is a man aged 45-65 years who received an inactivated influenza vaccine.

This clonotype turned up a few times. The rearrangement links TRBV6-1 to TRBJ2-2; 8 nucleotides align to TRBD2. The junction had 7 bases not matched to a gene; V was cut back by 6 bases and J by 4 bases. Germline CDR1 and CDR2: MNHNS and SASEGT. CDR3 size: 15 residues. Here the CDR3 DNA reads TGTGCCAGCAGATCCCATCGGGGGGGCACCGGGGAGCTGTTTTTT. Its translation: CASRSHRGGTGELFF.

This clonotype showed up many times. The chain uses TRBV28 and TRBJ2-5; D perhaps matches TRBD1 (5 bases). Trimming removed 4 bases at V and 7 bases at J, with 13 bases between. Germline CDR1 is MDHEN and CDR2 is SYDVKM. The CDR3 runs to 13 residues. CDR3 nucleotide sequence: TGTGCCAGCAGTTACCAGCAGGGTGGGACCCAGTACTTC. Its translation is CASSYQQGGTQYF.

The chain has TRBV3-1 and TRBJ1-2; D is perhaps TRBD1 (5 bases). The V end was cut by 1 base, the J end by 5 bases, with 8 bases between. The CDR3 consists of 13 residues. The germline CDR1 and CDR2 sequences are LGHDT and YNNKEL (reference sequence). Written as DNA, the CDR3 is TGTGCCAGCAGCCAAGGGACACCATATGGCTACACCTTC. It encodes CASSQGTPYGYTF.

This clonotype appeared many times. This rearrangement joins TRBV12-3 or TRBV12-4 to TRBJ2-7; 8 bases fit TRBD1. V was pared by 2 bases and J by 1 base, with 10 bases of the junction left unmatched. The CDR3 has 17 amino acids. As DNA, the CDR3 is TGTGCCAGCAGTTTAAGGTACTTAGGACAGGGTTCCTACGAGCAGTACTTC. As protein: CASSLRYLGQGSYEQYF.

This chain joins TRBV7-3 and TRBJ2-1, with 7 bases matching TRBD2. Germline CDR1 reads SGHTA; CDR2 reads FQGTGA. The ends lost 5 bases at V and 3 bases at J; junction bases unmatched: 4. This CDR3 has 14 amino acids. DNA for the CDR3: TGTGCCAGCAGCGAAAGCGGGAACTACAATGAGCAGTTCTTC. Its protein product is CASSESGNYNEQFF. Using reference TRBV7-3 and TRBJ2-1 for the parts outside the CDR3, the full variable domain is GAGVSQTPSNKVTEKGKYVELRCDPISGHTALYWYRQSLGQGPEFLIYFQGTGAADDSGLPNDRFFAVRPEGSVSTLKIQRTERGDSAVYLCASSESGNYNEQFFGPGTRLTVL.

This clonotype was seen only a few times. V and J are TRBV29-1 and TRBJ1-1; D is possibly TRBD1 (6 bases). Between the trimmed V and J ends, which lost 4 bases and 2 bases, there was a span of 11 bases. The length of the CDR3 is 13 residues. Per the germline V gene, CDR1 is SQVTM and CDR2 is ANQGSEA. The CDR3 DNA reads TGCAGCGTTGCCACAGGGTTCAACACTGAAGCTTTCTTT. Its translation: CSVATGFNTEAFF. Together with reference TRBV29-1 and TRBJ1-1, the CDR3 gives the full variable domain: SAVISQKPSRDICQRGTSLTIQCQVDSQVTMMFWYRQQPGQSLTLIATANQGSEATYESGFVIDKFPISRPNLTFSTLTVSNMSPEDSSIYLCSVATGFNTEAFFGQGTRLTVV.

The rearrangement uses TRBV3-1 and TRBJ2-5, with TRBD2 matching over 8 bases. With V trimmed by 5 bases and J by 2 bases, 13 bases remained unmatched. The CDR3 length is 17 residues. Germline lookup yields CDR1 LGHDT and CDR2 YNNKEL (reference sequence). The CDR3 here is CASSGRYIGGAQETQYF. As DNA, the CDR3 is TGTGCCAGCAGCGGCCGGTATATCGGGGGGGCACAAGAGACCCAGTACTTC.

V is TRBV20-1 and J is TRBJ2-1; no firm D call. The germline V and J ends were trimmed by 0 bases and 8 bases, with 5 bases remaining between them. The CDR3 consists of 11 residues. Germline CDR1 is DFQATT and CDR2 is SNEGSKA (reference sequence). The CDR3 here is CSAREQYEQFF. Here the CDR3 DNA reads TGCAGTGCTAGAGAACAGTATGAGCAGTTCTTC.

The CDR3 DNA sequence: TGCAGTGCTAGAGATGGGCCCCTAGGGGACTATGGCTACACCTTC. Protein sequence: CSARDGPLGDYGYTF. The chain has TRBV20-1 and TRBJ1-2; D might be TRBD1 (5 bases). The germline V gene has CDR1 DFQATT and CDR2 SNEGSKA (reference sequence). This CDR3 spans 15 amino acids. V lost 0 bases and J lost 3, with 14 bases in between.

The V call is TRBV30, the J call TRBJ2-5, with TRBD1 identical over 11 bases. The CDR3 loop spans 13 amino acids. V lost 8 bases, J lost 5 bases, and 7 bases stayed unmatched. Germline V gene data show CDR1 as GTSNPN and CDR2 as SVGIG (reference sequence). The CDR3 bases are TGTGCCCGGACCGGGACAGGGGGGGAGACCCAGTACTTC. Translating it yields CARTGTGGETQYF.

This clonotype came up a few times. This sequence joins TRBV19 and TRBJ1-5, with a possible D match to TRBD1 (5 bases). The CDR3 is 15 residues long. CDR1 is LNHDA and CDR2 is SQIVND in the germline V gene (reference sequence). V lost 7 bases, J lost 6 bases, and 19 bases lay in between. The CDR3 sequence is CASIPRGQLSQPQHF. The CDR3 nucleotides are TGTGCCAGTATCCCCAGAGGACAATTGTCTCAGCCCCAGCATTTT.

This clonotype was observed a few times. J is TRBJ2-4 and V is TRBV29-1; D is possibly TRBD1 (6 bases). Germline CDR1 SQVTM, CDR2 ANQGSEA. Trimming removed 5 bases at V and 2 bases at J, with 10 bases between. CDR3 length: 13 residues. CDR3 residues: CSVSQGTKNIQYF. CDR3 in DNA: TGCAGCGTTTCACAGGGTACCAAAAACATTCAGTACTTC.

This clonotype was observed a few times. The DNA for the CDR3 is TGTGCCACCAGGGGAGAGGCGGAGACCCAGTACTTC. This translates into CATRGEAETQYF. V and J are TRBV24-1 and TRBJ2-5, with a tentative D call TRBD2 (5 bases). Germline CDR1 KGHDR, CDR2 SFDVKD. The CDR3 totals 12 residues. V was shortened by 7 bases and J by 5 bases, with 10 bases between the two germline ends.

V usage is TRBV12-3 or TRBV12-4 and J usage is TRBJ1-2; D gene ambiguous. The ends were cut back, 0 bases at V and 4 bases at J, with 6 bases in the middle. This CDR3 is built from 13 residues. The CDR3 sequence is CASSLAWSYGYTF. CDR3 nucleotide sequence: TGTGCCAGCAGTTTAGCGTGGAGCTATGGCTACACCTTC.